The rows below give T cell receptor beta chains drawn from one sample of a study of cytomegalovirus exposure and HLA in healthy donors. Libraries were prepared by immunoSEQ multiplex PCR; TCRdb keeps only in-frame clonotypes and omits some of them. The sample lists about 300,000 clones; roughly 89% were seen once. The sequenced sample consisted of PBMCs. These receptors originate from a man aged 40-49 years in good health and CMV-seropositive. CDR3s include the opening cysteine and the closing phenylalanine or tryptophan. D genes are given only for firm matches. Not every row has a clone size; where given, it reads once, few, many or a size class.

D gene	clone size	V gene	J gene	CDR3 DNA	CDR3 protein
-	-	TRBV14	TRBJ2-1	TGTGCCAGCAGCCATGGCCCCAACAATGAGCAGTTCTTC	CASSHGPNNEQFF
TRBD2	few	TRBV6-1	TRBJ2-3	TGTGCCAGCACCGGACTAGCGGTAACAGATACGCAGTATTTT	CASTGLAVTDTQYF
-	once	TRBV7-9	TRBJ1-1	TGTGCCAGCAGCTTACTGCCGGGTCTGAACACTGAAGCTTTCTTT	CASSLLPGLNTEAFF
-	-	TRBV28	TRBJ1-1	TGTGCCAGCAGGTCCTCCGGGACAGAAGCTTTCTTT	CASRSSGTEAFF
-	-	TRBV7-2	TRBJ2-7	TGTGCCAGCAGCGAAGACAACTACGAGCAGTACTTC	CASSEDNYEQYF
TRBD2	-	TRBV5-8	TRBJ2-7	TGTGCCAGCAGCGAAGGTCTAGCGGGGCCACCCTACGAGCAGTACTTC	CASSEGLAGPPYEQYF
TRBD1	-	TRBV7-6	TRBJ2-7	TGTGCCAGCAGCTTCCCAGGGGGCTACGAGCAGTACTTC	CASSFPGGYEQYF
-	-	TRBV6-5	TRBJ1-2	TGTGCCAGCAGTATCACAGGGACTAACTATGGCTACACCTTC	CASSITGTNYGYTF
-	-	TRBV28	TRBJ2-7	TGTGCCAGCAAGGAGAGCTACGAGCAGTACTTC	CASKESYEQYF
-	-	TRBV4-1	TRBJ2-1	TGCGCCAGCAGCCCCCTAAGAGGCAATGAGCAGTTCTTC	CASSPLRGNEQFF
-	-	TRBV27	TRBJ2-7	TGTGCCAGCAGTCGGCAGGGGCTAATGTACGAGCAGTACTTC	CASSRQGLMYEQYF
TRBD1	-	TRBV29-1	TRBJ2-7	TGCAGCGGGACAGGGGGCGCGGGGGAGCAGTACTTC	CSGTGGAGEQYF
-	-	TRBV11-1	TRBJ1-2	TGTGCCAGCAGCTTAAACGAATTAAGAGATGGCTACACCTTC	CASSLNELRDGYTF
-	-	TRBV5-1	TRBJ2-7	TGCGCCAGCAGCTTGGCGGGGGTACAGCCCTACGAGCAGTACTTC	CASSLAGVQPYEQYF
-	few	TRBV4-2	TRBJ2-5	TGTGCCAGCAGCCAAGAAGGTGCTAGCCAGGAGACCCAGTACTTC	CASSQEGASQETQYF
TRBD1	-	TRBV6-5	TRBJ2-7	TGTGCCAGCAGCTACGGACAGGGGGCGTTCTACGAGCAGTACTTC	CASSYGQGAFYEQYF
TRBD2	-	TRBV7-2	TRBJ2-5	TGTGCCAGCAGCCCCGGGGGACTACAAGAGACCCAGTACTTC	CASSPGGLQETQYF
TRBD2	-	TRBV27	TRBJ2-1	TGTGCCAGCAGTCCAGGACTAGCGGGAGAGCAGTTCTTC	CASSPGLAGEQFF
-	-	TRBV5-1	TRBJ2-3	TGCGCCAGCAGACTCGGTTCCACAGGCACAGATACGCAGTATTTT	CASRLGSTGTDTQYF
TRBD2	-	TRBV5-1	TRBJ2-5	TGCGCCAGCAGCCCCGGTGTAGCGGGACAAGAGACCCAGTACTTC	CASSPGVAGQETQYF
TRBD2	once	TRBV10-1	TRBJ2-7	TGCGCCAGCAGTACGGGACTAGCTGCTTACGAGCAGTACTTC	CASSTGLAAYEQYF
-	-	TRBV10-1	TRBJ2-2	TGCGCCAGTCTGGGGGCCGGCGGGGAGCTGTTTTTT	CASLGAGGELFF
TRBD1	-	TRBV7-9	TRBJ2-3	TGTGCCAGCAGCTTAGGTGGCAGGGGGCTGACAGATACGCAGTATTTT	CASSLGGRGLTDTQYF
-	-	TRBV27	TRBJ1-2	TGTGCCAGCAGTTTATTTCCCCCCTCCAGCTATGGCTACACCTTC	CASSLFPPSSYGYTF
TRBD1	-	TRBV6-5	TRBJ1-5	TGTGCCAGCCATACAGGGGGAGGCAATCAGCCCCAGCATTTT	CASHTGGGNQPQHF
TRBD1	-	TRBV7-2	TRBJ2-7	TGTGCCAGCAGCTTTGCAGGGGGTGGCGACGAGCAGTACTTC	CASSFAGGGDEQYF
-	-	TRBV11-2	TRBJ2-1	TGTGCCAGCAGATTAGTCGTGACTACCAGCTCCTACAATGAGCAGTTCTTC	CASRLVVTTSSYNEQFF
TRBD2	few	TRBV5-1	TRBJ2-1	TGCGCCAGCAGCTTGTTCCTAGCGGGGAACAATGAGCAGTTCTTC	CASSLFLAGNNEQFF
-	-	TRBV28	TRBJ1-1	TGTGCCAGCAGGGACGGGGACACTGAAGCTTTCTTT	CASRDGDTEAFF
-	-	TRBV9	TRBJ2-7	TGTGCCAGCAGCGTAGCGGGCGGGGCGGGGACCTACGAGCAGTACTTC	CASSVAGGAGTYEQYF
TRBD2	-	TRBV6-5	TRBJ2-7	TGTGCCAGCAGCCCACTAGCGGGAGGGTATAACGAGCAGTACTTC	CASSPLAGGYNEQYF
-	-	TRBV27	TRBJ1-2	TGTGCCAGCAGTTCCCGGACTGAATTAATGGGTGGCTACACCTTC	CASSSRTELMGGYTF
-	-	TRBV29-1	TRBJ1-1	TGCAGCGTCGAGACAGGGAACACTGAAGCTTTCTTT	CSVETGNTEAFF
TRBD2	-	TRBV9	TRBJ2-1	TGTGCCAGCAGCGGACTAGCGGGAGGGCCATCCTACAATGAGCAGTTCTTC	CASSGLAGGPSYNEQFF
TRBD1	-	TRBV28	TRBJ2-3	TGTGCCAGCAGGACACGCAGGGGGCGGAACGTTGATACGCAGTATTTT	CASRTRRGRNVDTQYF
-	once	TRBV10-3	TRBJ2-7	TGTGCCATCAGTGGTGAGTGGTACGAGCAGTACTTC	CAISGEWYEQYF
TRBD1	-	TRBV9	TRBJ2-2	TGTGCCAGCAGCGTAACAGGGGCCGGGGAGCTGTTTTTT	CASSVTGAGELFF
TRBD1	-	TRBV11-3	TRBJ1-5	TGTGCCAGCAGCCGATCGACAGGGAGAGGCAATCAGCCCCAGCATTTT	CASSRSTGRGNQPQHF
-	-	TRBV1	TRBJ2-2	TGCACCAGCAGCCGGTCTATACGGGACGGGAGAGCGGCCGGGGAGCTGTTTTTT	CTSSRSIRDGRAAGELFF
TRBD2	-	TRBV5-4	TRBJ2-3	TGTGCCAGCAGCTTGGCCTCTAGCGGGGGGGATACGCAGTATTTT	CASSLASSGGDTQYF
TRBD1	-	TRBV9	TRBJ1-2	TGTGCCAGCAGCGGACTCGGGACAGCCCATGGCTACACCTTC	CASSGLGTAHGYTF
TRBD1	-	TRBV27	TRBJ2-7	TGTGCCAGCAGTTTCTTGGGACAGGGAAGCGAGCAGTACTTC	CASSFLGQGSEQYF
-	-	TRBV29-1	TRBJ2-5	TGCAGCGTTGGCCACCTACAAGAGACCCAGTACTTC	CSVGHLQETQYF
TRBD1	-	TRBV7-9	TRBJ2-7	TGTGCCAGCAGCCCACAGGGGTACTACGAGCAGTACTTC	CASSPQGYYEQYF
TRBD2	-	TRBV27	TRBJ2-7	TGTGCCAGCAGTTGGACCAGCGGGAACCCCGTGCAGTACTTC	CASSWTSGNPVQYF
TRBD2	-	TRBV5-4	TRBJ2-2	TGTGCCAGCAGCTTACGGGGAGGGTGGCGGGAGGCCCCCGGGGAGCTGTTTTTT	CASSLRGGWREAPGELFF
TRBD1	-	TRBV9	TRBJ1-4	TGTGCCAGCAGCGCCCGGGACAGGAGTAATGAAAAACTGTTTTTT	CASSARDRSNEKLFF
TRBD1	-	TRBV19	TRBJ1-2	TGTGCCAGTAGCCCCGGACAGGGAAGGGACTATGGCTACACCTTC	CASSPGQGRDYGYTF
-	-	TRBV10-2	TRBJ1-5	TGCGCCAGCACGGGGGGGGGCAGAAATCAGCCCCAGCATTTT	CASTGGGRNQPQHF
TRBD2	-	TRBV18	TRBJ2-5	TGTGCCAGTACGACTAGCGCGACAGAGACCCAGTACTTC	CASTTSATETQYF